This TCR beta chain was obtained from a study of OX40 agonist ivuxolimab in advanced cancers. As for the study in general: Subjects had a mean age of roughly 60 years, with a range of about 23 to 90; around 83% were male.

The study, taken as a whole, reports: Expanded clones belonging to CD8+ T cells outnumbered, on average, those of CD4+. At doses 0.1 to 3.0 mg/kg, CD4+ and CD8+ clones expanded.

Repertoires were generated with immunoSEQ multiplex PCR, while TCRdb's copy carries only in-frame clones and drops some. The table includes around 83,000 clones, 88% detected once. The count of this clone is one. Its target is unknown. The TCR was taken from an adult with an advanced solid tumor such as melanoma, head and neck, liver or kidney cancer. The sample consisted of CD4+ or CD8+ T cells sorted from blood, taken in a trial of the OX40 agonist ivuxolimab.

As DNA, the CDR3 is TGTGCCAGCAGCACAGGGCTACGCCAGCCCCAGCATTTT. Amino acid sequence: CASSTGLRQPQHF. The genes are TRBV7-2 and TRBJ1-5; D might be TRBD1 (6 bases). This CDR3 spans 13 amino acids. V lost 5 bases, J lost 7 bases, and 12 bases lay in between. The germline V gene has CDR1 SGHTA and CDR2 FQGNSA.